Listed here is a single T cell receptor beta chain. What it binds is unknown. The data were taken from a study of shared clonotypes between healthy human individuals. On the study more broadly: Three plates were used per donor for CD4 naive, three for CD4 memory, two for CD8 naive and one for CD8 memory.

Genomic DNA of each subset was evenly split across several immunoSEQ plates. Sequencing was performed with immunoSEQ multiplex PCR; in TCRdb, only in-frame clones are kept and a portion is missing. The sample shows 800,000 or so clones, approximately 97% of them seen only once. Study-wide results and limits: Among donors, sharing of clonotypes was expected to be affected by sequencing depth. Among four donors, 4.5% to 5.5% of naive CD4 clonotypes were found in common.

CD45RO-negative CD8 cells positively selected for CCR7 made up the naive population, which excluded terminally differentiated effector memory CD45RA+ cells. The specimen was naive CD8+ T cells sorted from blood. This receptor was taken from a man aged 30-40 years in good health.

CDR3 in amino acids: CASSTQGQFTEAFF. The DNA for the CDR3 is TGTGCCAGCAGTACTCAGGGTCAATTCACTGAAGCTTTCTTT. The chain joins TRBV27 to TRBJ1-1, with D possibly matching TRBD1 (5 bases). Trimming shortened V by 5 bases and J by 4 bases, and 14 bases separated the two germline ends. CDR1 is MNHEY, CDR2 SMNVEV, per germline (reference sequence). This CDR3 spans 14 amino acids.